Given below is one TCR beta chain in context. Its matching antigen is unknown. In the study's own analysis: ImmunoSEQ output held junction-only sequences without quality scores, so filtering differed. Only in-frame clones appear in the TCRdb table, and some are missing; sequencing was by immunoSEQ multiplex PCR. The V and J calls and clone size come from that table; D and trimming were worked out from the DNA. The repertoire consists of about 610,000 clones, with less than 98% occurring once and the leading ten covering 0.045% to 0.07%. This entry is derived from a study of shared clonotypes between healthy human individuals. Every donor, a Caucasian adult, lived in Nashville, Tennessee. Whole-study findings and limits: Lower generation probabilities were found for non-shared clonotypes than for those shared by all four donors. Only a few donors were included, so the genetic and exposure-history diversity represented was limited.

The CDR3 covers 14 residues. CDR1 and CDR2 from the germline V gene are LNHDA and SQIVND (reference sequence). Trimming cost V 7 bases and J 6 bases, with 15 bases left between them. The gene calls are TRBV19 and TRBJ2-2; the D gene could be TRBD1 or TRBD2 (6 bases each). This TCR came from a woman aged 30 to 39 in good health. Sequenced sample: naive CD4+ T cells sorted from blood. Noted subset: CD45RA+ positively selected. The CDR3 DNA is TGTGCCAGTACCCATAGGGGGGCGGCCGGGGAGCTGTTTTTT. Translated: CASTHRGAAGELFF.